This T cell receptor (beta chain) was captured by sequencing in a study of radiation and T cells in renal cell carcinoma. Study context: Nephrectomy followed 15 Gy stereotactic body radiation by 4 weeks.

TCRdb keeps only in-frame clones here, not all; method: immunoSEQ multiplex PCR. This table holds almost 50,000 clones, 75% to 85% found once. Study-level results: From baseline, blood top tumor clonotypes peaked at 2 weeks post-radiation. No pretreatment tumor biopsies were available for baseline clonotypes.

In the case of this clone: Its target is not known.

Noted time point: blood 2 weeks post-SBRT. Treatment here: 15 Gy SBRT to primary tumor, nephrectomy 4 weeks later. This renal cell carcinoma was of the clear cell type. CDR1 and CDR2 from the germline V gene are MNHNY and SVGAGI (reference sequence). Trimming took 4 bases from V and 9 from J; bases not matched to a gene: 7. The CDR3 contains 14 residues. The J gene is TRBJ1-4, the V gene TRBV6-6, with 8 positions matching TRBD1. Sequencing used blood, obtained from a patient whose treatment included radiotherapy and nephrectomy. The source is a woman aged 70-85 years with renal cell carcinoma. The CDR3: CASSSGQDGQKLFF. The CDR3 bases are TGTGCCAGCAGTTCGGGACAGGACGGGCAAAAACTGTTTTTT.